This entry describes one T cell receptor beta chain. Its target is not known. Sequencing used immunoSEQ multiplex PCR; TCRdb keeps in-frame clones, though not all of them. The sample consists of 160,000 or so clones, more than 90% of them appearing once. This entry belongs to a study of T cell responses to AZD1222 COVID-19 vaccine. Regarding the study as a whole: It should be noted that donors were predominantly white British and more often female, and clonal diversity was possibly underestimated. Regions 160-218 and 743-854 dominated among vaccine-associated CD4 TCRs spanning spike.

In germline, CDR1 is SEHNR, CDR2 FQNEAQ (reference sequence). V dropped 4 bases and J dropped 3; count of bases not matched to a gene: 8. There are 15 residues in the CDR3. The chain joins TRBV7-9 to TRBJ1-1, with 7 bases fitting TRBD1. This TCR was sampled from an adult in good health. The specimen was peripheral blood, collected on day 0 of AZD1222 vaccination. Written as DNA, the CDR3 is TGTGCCAGCAGCTCAAAGGGGGGACAGTACACTGAAGCTTTCTTT. Encoded protein: CASSSKGGQYTEAFF.